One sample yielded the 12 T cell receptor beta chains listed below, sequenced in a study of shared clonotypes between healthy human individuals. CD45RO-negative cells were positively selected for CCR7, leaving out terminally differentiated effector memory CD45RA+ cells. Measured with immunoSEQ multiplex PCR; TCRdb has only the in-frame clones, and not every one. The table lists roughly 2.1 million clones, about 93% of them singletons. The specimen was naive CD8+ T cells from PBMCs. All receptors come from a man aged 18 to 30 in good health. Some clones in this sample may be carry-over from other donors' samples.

CDR3 bases: TGTGCCAGCAGGACACCTCCGGACAGGGGGGGCGAGCAGTACTTC. Translation gives CASRTPPDRGGEQYF. V and J are TRBV7-9 and TRBJ2-7; 10 bases are shared with TRBD1. V lost 6 bases and J lost 6; bases outside the gene matches: 11. This CDR3 is 15 amino acids long. The germline V gene encodes CDR1 SEHNR and CDR2 FQNEAQ (reference sequence). Complete variable domain (other parts from reference TRBV7-9 and TRBJ2-7): DTGVSQNPRHKITKRGQNVTFRCDPISEHNRLYWYRQTLGQGPEFLTYFQNEAQLEKSRLLSDRFSAERPKGSFSTLEIQRTEQGDSAMYLCASRTPPDRGGEQYFGPGTRLTVT.

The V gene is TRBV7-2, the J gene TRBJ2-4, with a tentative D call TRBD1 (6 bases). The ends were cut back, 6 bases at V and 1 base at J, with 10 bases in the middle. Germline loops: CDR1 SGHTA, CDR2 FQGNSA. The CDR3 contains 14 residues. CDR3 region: CASSKRGAKNIQYF. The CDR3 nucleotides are TGTGCCAGCAGTAAGAGGGGGGCCAAAAACATTCAGTACTTC.

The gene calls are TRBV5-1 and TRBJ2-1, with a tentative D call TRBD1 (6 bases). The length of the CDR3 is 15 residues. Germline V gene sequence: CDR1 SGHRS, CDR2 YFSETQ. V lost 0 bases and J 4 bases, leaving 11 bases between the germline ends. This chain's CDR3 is CASSLVAGEYNEQFF. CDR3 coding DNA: TGCGCCAGCAGCTTGGTCGCAGGGGAGTACAATGAGCAGTTCTTC.

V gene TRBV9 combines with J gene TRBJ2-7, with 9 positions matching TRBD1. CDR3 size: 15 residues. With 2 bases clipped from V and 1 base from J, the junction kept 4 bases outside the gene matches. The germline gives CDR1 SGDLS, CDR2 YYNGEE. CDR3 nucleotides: TGTGCCAGCAGCGTTATCGGGACAGGGTCCTACGAGCAGTACTTC. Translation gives CASSVIGTGSYEQYF.

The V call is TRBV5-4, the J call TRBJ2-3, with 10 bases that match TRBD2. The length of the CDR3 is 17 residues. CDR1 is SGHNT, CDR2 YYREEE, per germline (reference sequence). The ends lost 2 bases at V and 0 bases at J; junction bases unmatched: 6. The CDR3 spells CASSFSSGRKSTDTQYF. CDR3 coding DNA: TGTGCCAGCAGCTTTAGTAGCGGGAGGAAGAGCACAGATACGCAGTATTTT. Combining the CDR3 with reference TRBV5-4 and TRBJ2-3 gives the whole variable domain ETGVTQSPTHLIKTRGQQVTLRCSSQSGHNTVSWYQQALGQGPQFIFQYYREEENGRGNFPPRFSGLQFPNYSSELNVNALELDDSALYLCASSFSSGRKSTDTQYFGPGTRLTVL.

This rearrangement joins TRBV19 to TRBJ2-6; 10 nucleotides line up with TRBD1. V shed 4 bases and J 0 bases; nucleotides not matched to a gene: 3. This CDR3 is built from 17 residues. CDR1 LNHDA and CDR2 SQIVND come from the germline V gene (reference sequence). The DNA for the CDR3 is TGTGCCAGTAGTACCCGGGACAGGGGCTCTGGGGCCAACGTCCTGACTTTC. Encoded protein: CASSTRDRGSGANVLTF.

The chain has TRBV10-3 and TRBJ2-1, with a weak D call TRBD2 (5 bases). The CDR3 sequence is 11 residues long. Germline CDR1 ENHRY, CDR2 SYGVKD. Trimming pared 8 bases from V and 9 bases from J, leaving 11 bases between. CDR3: CAILVGSEQFF. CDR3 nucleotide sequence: TGTGCCATCTTGGTAGGGAGTGAGCAGTTCTTC.

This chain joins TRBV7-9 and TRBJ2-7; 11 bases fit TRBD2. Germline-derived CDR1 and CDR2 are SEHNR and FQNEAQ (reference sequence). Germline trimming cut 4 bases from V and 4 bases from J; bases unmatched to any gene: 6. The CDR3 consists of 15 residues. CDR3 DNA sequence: TGTGCCAGCAGCTATCAGGGGACTAGCGGTTACGAGCAGTACTTC. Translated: CASSYQGTSGYEQYF.

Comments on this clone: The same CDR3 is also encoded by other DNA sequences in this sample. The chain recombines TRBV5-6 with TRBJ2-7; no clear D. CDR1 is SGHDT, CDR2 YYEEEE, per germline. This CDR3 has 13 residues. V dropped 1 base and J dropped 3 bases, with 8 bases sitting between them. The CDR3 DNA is TGTGCCAGCAGCTTGCGGTCGAGCTACGAGCAGTACTTC. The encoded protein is CASSLRSSYEQYF. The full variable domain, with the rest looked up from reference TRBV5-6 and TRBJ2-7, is DAGVTQSPTHLIKTRGQQVTLRCSPKSGHDTVSWYQQALGQGPQFIFQYYEEEERQRGNFPDRFSGHQFPNYSSELNVNALLLGDSALYLCASSLRSSYEQYFGPGTRLTVT.

CDR3 amino acids: CASSEGPGIYEQYF. The CDR3 DNA sequence: TGTGCCAGCAGTGAAGGGCCGGGGATCTACGAGCAGTACTTC. The rearrangement joins TRBV2 to TRBJ2-7; a weak D match, TRBD2 (5 bases). This CDR3 spans 14 amino acids. V lost 1 base and J lost 3, with 10 bases in between. Germline CDR1 SNHLY, CDR2 FYNNEI.

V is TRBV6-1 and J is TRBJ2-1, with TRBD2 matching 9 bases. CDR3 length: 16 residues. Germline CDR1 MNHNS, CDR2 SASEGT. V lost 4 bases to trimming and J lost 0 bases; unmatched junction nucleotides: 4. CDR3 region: CASSVSGSVSYNEQFF. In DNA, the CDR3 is TGTGCCAGCAGTGTTAGCGGGAGTGTCTCCTACAATGAGCAGTTCTTC.

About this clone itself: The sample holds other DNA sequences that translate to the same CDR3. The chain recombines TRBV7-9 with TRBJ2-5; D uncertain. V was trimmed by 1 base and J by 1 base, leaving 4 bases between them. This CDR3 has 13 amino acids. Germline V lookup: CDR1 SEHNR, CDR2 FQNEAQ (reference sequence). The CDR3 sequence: CASSLVVQETQYF. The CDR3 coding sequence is TGTGCCAGCAGCTTAGTAGTCCAAGAGACCCAGTACTTC.